This TCR beta chain was obtained from a study of T-cell reconstitution after alpha-beta-depleted transplantation in children. In this sample, this clonotype turned up a few times. Its antigen is not known. Trimming cost V 3 bases and J 9 bases, with 12 bases left between them. Germline V gene lookup returns CDR1 LNHDA and CDR2 SQIVND (reference sequence). The CDR3 has 13 amino acids. The study's findings and limits: Where alpha-beta T cells came from about two months after transplant was reportedly several hundred expanded graft clones. Once a year had passed after transplant, T-cell counts and diversity came mostly from newly produced T cells.

Researchers prepared the TCRbeta library using unique molecular identifiers, the study reports. MiXCR, applied by TCRdb to the PCR reads, yields one record per CDR3 protein. The table lists about 100,000 distinct CDR3 sequences, around 5.9% of them singletons. The sample here was PBMCs, mostly from graft donor cells, taken 60 days after TCRalphabeta/CD19-depleted stem cell transplant. V usage is TRBV19 and J usage is TRBJ2-1, with D possibly called TRBD1 or TRBD2 (7 bases each). The clonotype was recovered from a female patient aged 2-10 years who had a stem cell transplant for Fanconi anemia, so the T cells may come from the graft donor. The CDR3 nucleotides read TGTGCCAGTAGTATCCAGGGGGGGGGTGAGCAGTTCTTC. Translated, it gives CASSIQGGGEQFF.